The clone carrying this T cell receptor beta chain was seen at least ten times. This entry is derived from a study of identical twins. Per the germline V gene, CDR1 is MNHEY and CDR2 is SVGAGI. With 7 bases clipped from V and 3 bases from J, the junction kept 5 bases outside the gene matches. The CDR3 loop spans 15 amino acids. TCRdb processed the 5' RACE reads anew with MiXCR; each CDR3 protein has one entry. This table holds approximately 230,000 distinct CDR3 sequences, 5% to 7% found once. The data were also submitted as part of a second study, on T cells expressing NK-cell markers. That source reports: Sequenced donors, eight in total, included seven who were HCMV-seropositive and one who was seronegative.

The sample comprised CD8+ T cells sorted from blood. The receptor was isolated from a young woman in good health. V gene TRBV6-5 combines with J gene TRBJ2-5; 13 nucleotides line up with TRBD2. CDR3 in amino acids: CASTLLAGGKETQYF. The CDR3 coding sequence is TGTGCCAGCACCTTACTAGCGGGGGGGAAAGAGACCCAGTACTTC.